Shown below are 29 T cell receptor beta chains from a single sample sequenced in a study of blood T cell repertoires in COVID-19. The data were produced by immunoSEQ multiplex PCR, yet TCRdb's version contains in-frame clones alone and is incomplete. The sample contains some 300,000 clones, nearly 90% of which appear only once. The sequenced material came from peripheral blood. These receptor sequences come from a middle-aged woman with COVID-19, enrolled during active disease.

CDR3 bases: TGTGCCAGCAGCCGACTACCCCCGGGACAGGGGGCGGGTGCGAATTCACCCCTCCACTTT. As protein: CASSRLPPGQGAGANSPLHF. This chain joins TRBV7-6 and TRBJ1-6, with TRBD1 identical over 12 bases. Germline CDR1 SGHVS, CDR2 FNYEAQ. Unmatched junction bases numbered 18, after V lost 5 bases and J lost 7 bases. The CDR3 covers 20 residues.

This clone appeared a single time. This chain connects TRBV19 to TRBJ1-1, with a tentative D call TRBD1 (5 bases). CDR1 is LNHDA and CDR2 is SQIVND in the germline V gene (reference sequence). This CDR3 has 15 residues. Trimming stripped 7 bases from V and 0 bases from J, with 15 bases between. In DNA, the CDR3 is TGTGCCAGTAAGATCGCAGGGCCGGTGAACACTGAAGCTTTCTTT. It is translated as CASKIAGPVNTEAFF.

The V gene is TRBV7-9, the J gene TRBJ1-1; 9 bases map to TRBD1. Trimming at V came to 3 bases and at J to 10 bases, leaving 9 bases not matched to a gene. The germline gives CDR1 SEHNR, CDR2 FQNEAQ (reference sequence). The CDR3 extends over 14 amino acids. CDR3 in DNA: TGTGCCAGCAGCTTTTACCCTGAGGACAGGGGAGCTTTCTTT. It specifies CASSFYPEDRGAFF.

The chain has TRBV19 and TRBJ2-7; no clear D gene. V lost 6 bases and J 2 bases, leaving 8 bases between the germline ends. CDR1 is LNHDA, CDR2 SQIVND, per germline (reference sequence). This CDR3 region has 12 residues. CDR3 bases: TGTGCCAGTAGCATGGGCCCCTACGAGCAGTACTTC. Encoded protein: CASSMGPYEQYF.

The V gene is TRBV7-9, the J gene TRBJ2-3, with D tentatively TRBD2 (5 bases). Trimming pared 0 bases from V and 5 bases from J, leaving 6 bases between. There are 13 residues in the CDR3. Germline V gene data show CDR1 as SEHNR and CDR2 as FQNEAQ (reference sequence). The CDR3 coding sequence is TGTGCCAGCAGCTTAGCCGGGGAAGATACGCAGTATTTT. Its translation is CASSLAGEDTQYF.

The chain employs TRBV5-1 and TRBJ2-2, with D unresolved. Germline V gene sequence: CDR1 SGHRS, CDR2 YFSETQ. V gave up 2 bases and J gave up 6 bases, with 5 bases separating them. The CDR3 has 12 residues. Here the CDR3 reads CASSFGAGELFF. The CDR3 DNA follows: TGCGCCAGCAGCTTCGGAGCCGGGGAGCTGTTTTTT.

CDR3 protein: CASSLMGQGEKLFF. In nucleotides, the CDR3 is TGCGCCAGCAGCTTGATGGGACAGGGAGAAAAACTGTTTTTT. The rearrangement links TRBV5-1 to TRBJ1-4; 9 bases fit TRBD1. Unmatched junction bases numbered 3, after V lost 1 base and J lost 8 bases. Per the germline V gene, CDR1 is SGHRS and CDR2 is YFSETQ. The CDR3 spans 14 residues.

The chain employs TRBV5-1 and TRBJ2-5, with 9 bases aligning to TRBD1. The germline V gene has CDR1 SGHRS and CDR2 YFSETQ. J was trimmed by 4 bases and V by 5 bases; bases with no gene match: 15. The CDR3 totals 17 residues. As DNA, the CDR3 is TGCGCCAGCAGTCGTACCGGGACAGGGACCTTGGGAGAGACCCAGTACTTC. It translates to CASSRTGTGTLGETQYF.

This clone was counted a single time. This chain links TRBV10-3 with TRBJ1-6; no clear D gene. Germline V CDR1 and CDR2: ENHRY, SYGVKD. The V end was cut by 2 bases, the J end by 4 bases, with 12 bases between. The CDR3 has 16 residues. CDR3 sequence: CAISEPLGVYNSPLHF. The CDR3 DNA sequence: TGTGCCATCAGTGAGCCCCTCGGGGTATATAATTCACCCCTCCACTTT.

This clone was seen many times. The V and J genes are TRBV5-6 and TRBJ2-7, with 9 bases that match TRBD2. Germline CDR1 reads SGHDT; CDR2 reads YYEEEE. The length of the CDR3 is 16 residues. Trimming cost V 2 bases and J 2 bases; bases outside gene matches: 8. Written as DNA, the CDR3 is TGTGCCAGCAGCTTTTTATGGACTAGCGAGACCTACGAGCAGTACTTC. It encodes CASSFLWTSETYEQYF.

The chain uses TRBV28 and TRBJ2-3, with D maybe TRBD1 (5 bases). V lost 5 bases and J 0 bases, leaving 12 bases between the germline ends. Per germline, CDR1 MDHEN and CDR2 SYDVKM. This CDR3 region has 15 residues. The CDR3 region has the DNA TGTGCCAGCAGTCCTTCAGGGTGGAGCACAGATACGCAGTATTTT. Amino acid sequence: CASSPSGWSTDTQYF.

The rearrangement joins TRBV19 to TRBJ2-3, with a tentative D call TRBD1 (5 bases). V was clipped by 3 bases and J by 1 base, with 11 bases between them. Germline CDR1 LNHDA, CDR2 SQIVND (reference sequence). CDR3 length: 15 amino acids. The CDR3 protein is CASSIRDSGTDTQYF. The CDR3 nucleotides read TGTGCCAGTAGTATTCGCGACAGCGGCACAGATACGCAGTATTTT. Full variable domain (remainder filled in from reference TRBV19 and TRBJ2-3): DGGITQSPKYLFRKEGQNVTLSCEQNLNHDAMYWYRQDPGQGLRLIYYSQIVNDFQKGDIAEGYSVSREKKESFPLTVTSAQKNPTAFYLCASSIRDSGTDTQYFGPGTRLTVL.

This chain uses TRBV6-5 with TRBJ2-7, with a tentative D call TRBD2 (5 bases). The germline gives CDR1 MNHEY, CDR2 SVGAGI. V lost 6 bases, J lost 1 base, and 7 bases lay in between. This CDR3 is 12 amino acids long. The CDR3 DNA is TGTGCCAGCAGGGACTTATCCTACGAGCAGTACTTC. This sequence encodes CASRDLSYEQYF.

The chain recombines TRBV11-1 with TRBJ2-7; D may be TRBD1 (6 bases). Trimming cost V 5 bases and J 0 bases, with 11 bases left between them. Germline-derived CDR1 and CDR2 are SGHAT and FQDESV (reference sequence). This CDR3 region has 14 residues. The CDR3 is CASSPRDISYEQYF. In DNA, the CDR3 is TGTGCCAGCAGCCCCCGGGACATCTCCTACGAGCAGTACTTC.

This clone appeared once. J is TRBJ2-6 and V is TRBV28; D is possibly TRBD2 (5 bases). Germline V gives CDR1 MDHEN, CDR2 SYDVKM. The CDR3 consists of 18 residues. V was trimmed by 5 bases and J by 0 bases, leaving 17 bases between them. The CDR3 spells CASSNRTFYLSGANVLTF. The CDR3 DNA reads TGTGCCAGCAGTAACCGGACTTTCTACCTCTCTGGGGCCAACGTCCTGACTTTC.

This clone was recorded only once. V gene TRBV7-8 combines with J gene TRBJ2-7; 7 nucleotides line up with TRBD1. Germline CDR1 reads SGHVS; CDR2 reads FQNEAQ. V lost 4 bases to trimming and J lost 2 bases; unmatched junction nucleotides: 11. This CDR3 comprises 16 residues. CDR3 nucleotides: TGTGCCAGCAGCTCTAGGACCGGGACAGCGACCTACGAGCAGTACTTC. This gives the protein CASSSRTGTATYEQYF.

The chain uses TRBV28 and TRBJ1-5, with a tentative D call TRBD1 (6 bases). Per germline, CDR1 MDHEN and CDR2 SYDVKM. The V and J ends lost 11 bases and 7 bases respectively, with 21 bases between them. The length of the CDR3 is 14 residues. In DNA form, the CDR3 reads TGTGCCGCACAACGAAGGGGGACGGGGCAGCCCCAGCATTTT. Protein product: CAAQRRGTGQPQHF.

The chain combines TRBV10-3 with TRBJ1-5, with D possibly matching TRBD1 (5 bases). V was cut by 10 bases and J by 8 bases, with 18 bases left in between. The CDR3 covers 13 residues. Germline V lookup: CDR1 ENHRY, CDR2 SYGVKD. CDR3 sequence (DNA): TGTGCCACGTACGGAGGGGCGAAAGAGCCCCAGCATTTT. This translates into CATYGGAKEPQHF.

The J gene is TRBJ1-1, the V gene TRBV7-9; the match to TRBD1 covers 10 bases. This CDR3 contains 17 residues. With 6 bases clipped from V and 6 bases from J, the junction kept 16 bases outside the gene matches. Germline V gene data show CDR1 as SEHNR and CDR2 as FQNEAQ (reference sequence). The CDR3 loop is CASSFTPRQGAPSEAFF. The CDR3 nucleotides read TGTGCCAGCAGTTTCACCCCGAGACAGGGGGCACCCTCTGAAGCTTTCTTT.

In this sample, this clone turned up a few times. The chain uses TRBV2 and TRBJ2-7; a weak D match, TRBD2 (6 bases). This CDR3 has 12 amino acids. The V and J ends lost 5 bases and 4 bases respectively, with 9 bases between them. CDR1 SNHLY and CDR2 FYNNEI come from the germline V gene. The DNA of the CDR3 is TGTGCCAGCAGTCCCGGGAGTTACGAGCAGTACTTC. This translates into CASSPGSYEQYF. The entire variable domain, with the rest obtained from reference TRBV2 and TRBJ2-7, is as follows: EPEVTQTPSHQVTQMGQEVILRCVPISNHLYFYWYRQILGQKVEFLVSFYNNEISEKSEIFDDQFSVERPDGSNFTLKIRSTKLEDSAMYFCASSPGSYEQYFGPGTRLTVT.

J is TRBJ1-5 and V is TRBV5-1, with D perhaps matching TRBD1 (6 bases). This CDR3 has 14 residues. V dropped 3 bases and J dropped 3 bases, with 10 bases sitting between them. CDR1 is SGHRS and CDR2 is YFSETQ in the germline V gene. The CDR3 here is CASSSGQHNQPQHF. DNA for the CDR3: TGCGCCAGCAGCTCTGGACAGCACAATCAGCCCCAGCATTTT.

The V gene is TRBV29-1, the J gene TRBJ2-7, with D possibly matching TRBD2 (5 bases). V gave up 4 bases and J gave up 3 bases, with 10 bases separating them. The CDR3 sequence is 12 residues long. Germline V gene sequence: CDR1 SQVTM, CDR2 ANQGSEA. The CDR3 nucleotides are TGCAGCGTTGGACTACCCAACTACGAGCAGTACTTC. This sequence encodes CSVGLPNYEQYF.

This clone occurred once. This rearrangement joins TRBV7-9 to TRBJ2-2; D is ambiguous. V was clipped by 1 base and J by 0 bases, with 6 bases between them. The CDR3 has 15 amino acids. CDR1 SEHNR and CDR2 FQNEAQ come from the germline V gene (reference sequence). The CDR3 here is CASSLGAANTGELFF. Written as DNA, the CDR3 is TGTGCCAGCAGCTTAGGGGCAGCGAACACCGGGGAGCTGTTTTTT.

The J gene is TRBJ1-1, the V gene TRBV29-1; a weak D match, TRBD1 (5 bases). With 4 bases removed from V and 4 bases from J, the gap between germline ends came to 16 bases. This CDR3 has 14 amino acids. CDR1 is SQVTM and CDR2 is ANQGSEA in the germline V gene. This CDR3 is CSVAKSQGFTEAFF. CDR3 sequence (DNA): TGCAGCGTTGCCAAAAGTCAGGGTTTCACTGAAGCTTTCTTT.

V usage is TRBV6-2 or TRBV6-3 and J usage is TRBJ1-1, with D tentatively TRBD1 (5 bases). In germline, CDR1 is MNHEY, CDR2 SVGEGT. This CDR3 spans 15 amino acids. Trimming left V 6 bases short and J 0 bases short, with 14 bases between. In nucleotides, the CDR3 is TGTGCCAGCAGCAACTGGGGCGGGGTGAACACTGAAGCTTTCTTT. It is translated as CASSNWGGVNTEAFF.

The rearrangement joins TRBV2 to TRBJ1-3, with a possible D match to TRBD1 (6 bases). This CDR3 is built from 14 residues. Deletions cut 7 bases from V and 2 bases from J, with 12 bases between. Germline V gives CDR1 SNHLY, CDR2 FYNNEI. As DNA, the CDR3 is TGTGCCAGCAAAATGCAGGGGCCTGGAAACACCATATATTTT. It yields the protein CASKMQGPGNTIYF.

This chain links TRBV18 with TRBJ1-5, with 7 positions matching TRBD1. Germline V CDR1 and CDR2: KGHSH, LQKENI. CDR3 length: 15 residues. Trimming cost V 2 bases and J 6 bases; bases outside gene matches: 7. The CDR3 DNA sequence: TGTGCCAGCTCACCAAGCCGGGACAGCGGTCAGCCCCAGCATTTT. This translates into CASSPSRDSGQPQHF.

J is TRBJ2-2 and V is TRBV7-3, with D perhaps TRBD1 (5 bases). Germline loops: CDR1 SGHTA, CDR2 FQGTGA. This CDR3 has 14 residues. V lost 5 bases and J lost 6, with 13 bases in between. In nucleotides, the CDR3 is TGTGCCAGCAGCCAAGCCGACAGAGCCGGGGAGCTGTTTTTT. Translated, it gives CASSQADRAGELFF.

The CDR3, as DNA: TGCGCCAGCAGCACCGGGACTAGCGGGAGGGCCCGCACCGGGGAGCTGTTTTTT. Translated: CASSTGTSGRARTGELFF. J is TRBJ2-2 and V is TRBV5-1, with 16 bases matching TRBD2. From germline, CDR1 is SGHRS and CDR2 YFSETQ. J lost 4 bases, V lost 4 bases, and 7 bases had no gene match. This CDR3 comprises 18 residues.